Following are 7 T cell receptor beta chains from one sample sequenced in a study of neurological immune-mediated disorders. Via MiXCR, TCRdb re-called the 5' RACE reads, giving one row per CDR3 protein. The data show tens of thousands of distinct CDR3 sequences, around 4.8% seen once. The sample comprised PBMCs. These receptors came from a woman in her 70s with multiple sclerosis.

This clonotype has a count of ten or more. V usage is TRBV12-3 or TRBV12-4 and J usage is TRBJ2-6; D may be TRBD1 (5 bases). CDR3 length: 15 residues. Deletions cut 2 bases from V and 3 bases from J, with 8 bases between. For the CDR3, the DNA is TGTGCCAGCAGTTTACAGGGCGGTGGGGCCAACGTCCTGACTTTC. Its translation is CASSLQGGGANVLTF.

By its share, this clonotype is medium-sized. This sequence joins TRBV20-1 and TRBJ2-3; D is unclear. The CDR3 sequence is 11 residues long. V was shortened by 6 bases and J by 8 bases, with 12 bases between the two germline ends. The germline V gene has CDR1 DFQATT and CDR2 SNEGSKA (reference sequence). The CDR3 region has the DNA TGCAGTGCCGACCCATCGGGTACGCAGTATTTT. This translates into CSADPSGTQYF.

J is TRBJ2-1 and V is TRBV3-1; D is tentatively TRBD1 or TRBD2 (5 bases each). The germline CDR1 and CDR2 sequences are LGHDT and YNNKEL (reference sequence). The CDR3 is made up of 14 amino acids. The V gene lost 0 bases and the J gene lost 6 bases, with 9 bases spanning the gap. The chain's CDR3 is CASSQEGTANEQFF. CDR3 nucleotide sequence: TGTGCCAGCAGCCAAGAAGGGACCGCCAATGAGCAGTTCTTC.

This clonotype has just a few counts. The chain couples TRBV21-1 to TRBJ2-3; the D call of TRBD1 is as the table states it, not checked on the DNA. TRBV21-1 has pseudogene status. The CDR3 sequence is 14 residues long. The CDR3 region has the DNA TGTGCCAGTGGAGACAGGGGAAGCACAGATACGCAGTATTTT. It yields the protein CASGDRGSTDTQYF.

This clonotype was recorded many times. The chain links TRBV7-2 to TRBJ2-1, with TRBD2 matching 7 bases. Losses at the gene ends were 6 bases for V and 5 bases for J; bases not matched to a gene: 10. The CDR3 extends over 15 amino acids. Per germline, CDR1 SGHTA and CDR2 FQGNSA. The CDR3 loop reads CASRPVGGGHNEQFF. In nucleotides, the CDR3 is TGTGCCAGCAGACCAGTGGGGGGAGGGCACAATGAGCAGTTCTTC. The full variable domain, completed using reference TRBV7-2 and TRBJ2-1, is GAGVSQSPSNKVTEKGKDVELRCDPISGHTALYWYRQSLGQGLEFLIYFQGNSAPDKSGLPSDRFSAERTGGSVSTLTIQRTQQEDSAVYLCASRPVGGGHNEQFFGPGTRLTVL.

This clonotype has ten or more counts. This chain uses TRBV7-2 with TRBJ1-5; TRBD1 might be the D (6 bases). From germline, CDR1 is SGHTA and CDR2 FQGNSA. The CDR3 loop spans 15 amino acids. Trimming cost V 5 bases and J 2 bases, with 13 bases left between them. The CDR3 spells CASSPGGGGNQPQHF. CDR3 coding DNA: TGTGCCAGCAGCCCAGGAGGGGGTGGCAATCAGCCCCAGCATTTT.

This clonotype has ten or more counts. This chain uses TRBV20-1 with TRBJ2-3; tentative D call: TRBD2 (5 bases). Trimming left V 3 bases short and J 2 bases short, with 12 bases between. CDR3 length: 14 amino acids. Germline-derived CDR1 and CDR2 are DFQATT and SNEGSKA (reference sequence). The chain's CDR3 is CSASTGRTTDTQYF. CDR3 coding DNA: TGCAGTGCTAGTACGGGAAGGACCACAGATACGCAGTATTTT.